What follows is one TCR beta chain and its context. This clonotype showed up just a few times. The target of this receptor is not known. Base qualities are not at hand, and no much larger clone is one base apart. Library construction relied on PCR. Sequencing relied on an Illumina HiSeq 2500. To normalize quantification of the TCRbeta repertoire, the TCR libraries were built with molecular barcoding that relied on unique molecular identifiers. TCRdb reprocessing: public reads trimmed at Q25 with fastp, clones called with MiXCR, in-frame beta chains kept. Duplicate CDR3 protein sequences are folded into a single record with the most common DNA and genes. The sample records approximately 130,000 distinct CDR3 sequences, roughly 10% of which are singletons. Under 30% of the sample comes from the top ten. The sample originates from a study of T-cell reconstitution after alpha-beta-depleted transplantation in children (dated by TCRdb to the mid-2010s). With regard to the full study: The study quantitatively tracked T-cell immune reconstitution after TCRalphabeta/CD19-depleted allogeneic hematopoietic cell transplantation in children using TCR repertoire profiling. General study outcomes and caveats: About two months after transplant, the apparently early recovery of alphabetaT-cell counts reportedly depended on just several hundred clones that had expanded rapidly and came from non-depleted graft cells. The frequencies of hyperexpanded clones fell over the following months, and after one year, T-cell counts and TCRbeta diversity were mostly attributed to newly produced T cells. In some patients, the high TCRbeta diversity seen at day 60 was put down to recipient T cells and intrathymic progenitors that had survived conditioning.

In the paper's terms, the treatment or condition label means: allogeneic hematopoietic cell transplantation with graft depleted of TCRalphabeta T cells and CD19 B cells. The transplant recipients were children given TCRalphabeta/CD19-depleted allogeneic hematopoietic cell grafts. According to the germline V gene, CDR1 reads SGHRS and CDR2 reads YFSETQ. The junction shows trimming of 0 bases on V and 4 bases on J, and the gene matches do not reach 4 bases of it. The CDR3 holds 15 amino acids from the cysteine to the phenylalanine. Only the CDR3 DNA stays, 45 bases, in frame from base 1. The TCR was taken from a girl in the first two years of life who had a stem cell transplant for combined immunodeficiency, so the T cells may come from the graft donor. Recombination linked TRBV5-1 to TRBJ2-1; TRBD2 lines up with 7 middle nucleotides. Sample: PBMCs, mostly from graft donor cells, taken 180 days after TCRalphabeta/CD19-depleted stem cell transplant. The CDR3 protein: CASSLGWGGYNEQFF. The DNA is TGCGCCAGCAGCTTGGGGTGGGGGGGATACAATGAGCAGTTCTTC.